The clone carrying this T cell receptor (beta chain) was counted at least ten times. Antigen specificity is unknown. Germline assignment: CDR1 SNHLY and CDR2 FYNNEI. The CDR3 sequence is 12 residues long. V gave up 3 bases and J gave up 6 bases, with 7 bases separating them. Breast cancer patients provided tissue from their axillary draining lymph nodes. TCRdb itself ran the multiplex PCR reads through MiXCR, one entry per CDR3 protein. This sample yields about 130,000 distinct CDR3 sequences, of which roughly 20% are seen a single time; roughly 2% belongs to the top ten. The data belong to a study of breast tumors, draining lymph nodes, adjacent tissues. Findings of the study overall: Tumor repertoires ranked between lymph nodes and nontumor tissue in diversity, with V and J gene preferences. Data fit most tumor T cells coming from lymph node, expanding in tumor. Compared with basal-like, luminal-like tumors shared significantly more repertoire with nontumor tissue. Data only fit, rather than demonstrated, lymph node origin of most tumor T cells.

The source of this sequence is a female donor with breast cancer. Some clones in this sample may be carry-over from other donors' samples. V gene TRBV2 combines with J gene TRBJ2-3, with D maybe TRBD2 (6 bases). Sequencing used axillary lymph node tissue. The CDR3 spells CASSDRGDTQYF. The CDR3 nucleotides read TGTGCCAGCAGTGATCGGGGGGATACGCAGTATTTT.